This TCR beta chain was recovered during a study of early T cells in non-severe SARS-CoV-2 infection. Across the whole study: The sequenced material was bulk RNA from unsorted whole blood, and its chains were unpaired.

Molecules of cDNA were individually given unique molecular identifiers that were attached to them. TCRdb fed the 5' RACE reads into MiXCR, producing one record per CDR3 protein. The repertoire holds approximately 80,000 distinct CDR3 sequences, with about 11% as singletons. Sequencing was performed on whole blood, taken at baseline. The sequence was collected from an adult who was a healthcare worker with PCR-confirmed SARS-CoV-2 infection or an uninfected control (not recorded which).

Written as DNA, the CDR3 is TGTGCCAGCAGCCTTGGGACCGGGGTCACCTTC. Encoded protein: CASSLGTGVTF. The gene calls are TRBV7-3 and TRBJ1-2, with a possible D match to TRBD1 (5 bases). V was clipped by 5 bases and J by 13 bases, with 14 bases between them. The length of the CDR3 is 11 residues. Germline V gene lookup returns CDR1 SGHTA and CDR2 FQGTGA.